This T cell receptor (beta chain) was sequenced in a study of post-analysis software for immune sequencing data (dated by TCRdb to 2015 to 2017). With respect to the entire study: The recorded disease courses included relapsing-remitting, secondary progressive and progressive-relapsing multiple sclerosis, and some patients had no subtype annotation. Patient repertoires were compared against around twelve previously published healthy control repertoires from donors aged roughly 6 to 28 years. A subset of samples was prepared in parallel using single-end sample barcoding, then pooled and co-amplified after Illumina adapter ligation. Paper-wide results and their limitations: Compared with controls, multiple sclerosis patients had significantly lower normalized Chao1 diversity, a finding suggesting substantial peripheral T-cell clonal expansion. Roughly 5 TRBV segments, including TRBV5-6, TRBV5-1 and TRBV20-1, were significantly more frequent in patients than controls. Strong co-clustering of samples prepared in the same batch was shown by direct clustering with F measure, prompting a batch-effect correction. The control group was slightly older than the multiple sclerosis patient group.

To demonstrate the VDJtools post-analysis software, the study profiled TCR beta repertoires from the peripheral blood of approximately twelve young patients with multiple sclerosis. The patients with multiple sclerosis were children and adolescents between roughly 6 and 15 years of age. As concerns this clonotype: Its cognate antigen has yet to be identified. No base-level quality is on record; no much larger clone is a single base apart.

Taken from cysteine to phenylalanine, the CDR3 has 14 residues. The kept DNA is CDR3 alone, 42 bases in frame from the first base. The protocol used for the library was PCR. TCRdb names Illumina HiSeq 2500 as the instrument used. To reduce PCR and sequencing biases, unique molecular identifiers were incorporated into the TCR beta cDNA libraries. Roughly 500,000 cDNA molecules were obtained per 1 to 10 million input T cells, so each molecule approximated one T cell. The same protocol used for the earlier healthy control dataset was applied to prepare and sequence the patient libraries. Samples belonging to the same batch were prepared together, multiplexed and sequenced on a shared HiSeq lane. For the original study's pipeline: MIGEC handled the raw barcoded reads, throwing out single-read molecular identifier groups before consensus assembly and CDR3 extraction. VDJtools was used for post-analysis of the clonotype tables, and diversity was normalized by down-sampling every dataset to the size of the smallest sample. Repertoire overlap clustering matched CDR3 amino acid but not nucleotide sequences to correct batch-related cross-sample contamination. TCRdb reworked the public reads: Q25 trimming with fastp, MiXCR clone assembly, productive beta chains retained. Rows merge per CDR3 protein into single entries with the most common DNA and genes. TCRdb's processing, not the authors', yielded these V and J calls. The sample table contains fewer than 700,000 distinct CDR3 sequences; only one count was recorded for roughly two fifths of them. The ten largest clones capture more than 1.5% of the sample.

This clonotype was obtained from a girl aged 10 to 17 with multiple sclerosis. The chain joins TRBV12-3 or TRBV12-4 to TRBJ2-4; the junction holds 7 bases that match TRBD1. The end of the DNA aligns better with TRBJ2-7, so the J call may be wrong. The specimen was blood. The CDR3 protein: CASSFGTETYEQYF. At the DNA level, the sequence is TGTGCCAGCAGTTTCGGGACAGAGACCTACGAGCAGTACTTC.